This TCR beta chain was captured in a study of T-cell memory formation after mild COVID-19. 5'RACE with constant-segment primers built TCRalpha and TCRbeta cDNA libraries with UMIs. TCRdb analysed the 5' RACE reads with MiXCR anew, one entry per CDR3 protein. The data contain 400,000 to 500,000 distinct CDR3 sequences, roughly 18% of them seen just once; the ten biggest clones take up roughly 21%. This CDR3 region has 13 residues. Germline V gene lookup returns CDR1 SQVTM and CDR2 ANQGSEA. The V and J ends lost 4 bases and 1 base respectively, with 8 bases between them. The chain joins TRBV29-1 to TRBJ2-4; D gene uncertain. Sequencing used PBMCs or a T cell subset sorted from them (not recorded which). This clonotype was obtained from a man aged 18 to 30 who had mild COVID-19 (a few samples of this study predate the infection). Cell type and time point are not known. The CDR3 sequence: CSVVPGAKNIQYF. The CDR3 DNA follows: TGCAGCGTTGTACCCGGGGCCAAAAACATTCAGTACTTC.